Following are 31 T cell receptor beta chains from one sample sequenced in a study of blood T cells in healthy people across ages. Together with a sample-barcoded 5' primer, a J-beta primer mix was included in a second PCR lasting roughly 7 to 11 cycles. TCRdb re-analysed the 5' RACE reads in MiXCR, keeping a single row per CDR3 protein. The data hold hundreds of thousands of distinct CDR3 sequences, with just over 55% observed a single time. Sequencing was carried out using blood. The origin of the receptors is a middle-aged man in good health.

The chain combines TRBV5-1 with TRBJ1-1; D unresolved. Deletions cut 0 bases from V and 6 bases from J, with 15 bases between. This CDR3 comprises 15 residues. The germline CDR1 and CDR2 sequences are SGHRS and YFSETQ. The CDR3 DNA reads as TGCGCCAGCAGCTTGGAAGACCCCTTCGGCTCTGAAGCTTTCTTT. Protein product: CASSLEDPFGSEAFF.

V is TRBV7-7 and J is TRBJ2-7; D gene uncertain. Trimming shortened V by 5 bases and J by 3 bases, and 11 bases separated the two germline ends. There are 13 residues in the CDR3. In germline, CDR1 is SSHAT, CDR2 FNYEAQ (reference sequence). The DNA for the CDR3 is TGTGCCAGCAGCACCCGCGTAGGCTACGAGCAGTACTTC. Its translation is CASSTRVGYEQYF.

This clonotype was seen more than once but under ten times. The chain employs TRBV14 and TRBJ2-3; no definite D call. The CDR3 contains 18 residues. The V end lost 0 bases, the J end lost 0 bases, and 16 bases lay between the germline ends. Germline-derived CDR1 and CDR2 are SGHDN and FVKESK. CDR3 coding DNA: TGTGCCAGCAGCCAAGATGAGGTGCGGACCCCTAGCACAGATACGCAGTATTTT. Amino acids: CASSQDEVRTPSTDTQYF.

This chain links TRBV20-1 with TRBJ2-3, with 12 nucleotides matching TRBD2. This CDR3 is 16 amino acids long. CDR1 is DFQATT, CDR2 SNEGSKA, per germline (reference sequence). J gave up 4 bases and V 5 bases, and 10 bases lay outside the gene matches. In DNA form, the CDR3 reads TGCAGTGCTGGGGAACCTAGCGGGAGGGTTGCAGATACGCAGTATTTT. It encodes CSAGEPSGRVADTQYF.

CDR3 sequence: CSVDSRRTVLNYGYTF. The DNA of the CDR3 is TGCAGCGTTGACTCAAGGAGGACAGTACTTAACTATGGCTACACCTTC. The chain has TRBV29-1 and TRBJ1-2; D may be TRBD1 (6 bases). CDR3 length: 16 residues. CDR1 and CDR2 (germline): SQVTM, ANQGSEA. Trimming cost V 3 bases and J 1 base, with 18 bases left between them.

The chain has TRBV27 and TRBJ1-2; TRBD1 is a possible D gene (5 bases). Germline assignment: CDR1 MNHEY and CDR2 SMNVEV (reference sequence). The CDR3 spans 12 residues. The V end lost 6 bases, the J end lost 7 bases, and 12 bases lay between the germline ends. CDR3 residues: CASSPRGFGYTF. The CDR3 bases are TGTGCCAGCAGCCCTAGGGGATTTGGCTACACCTTC.

The CDR3 sequence: CASSLGPDGTGVSYEQYF. The CDR3 DNA reads as TGTGCCAGCAGCCTTGGGCCTGATGGGACAGGGGTCTCCTACGAGCAGTACTTC. This chain joins TRBV5-6 and TRBJ2-7, with 10 bases aligning to TRBD1. From germline, CDR1 is SGHDT and CDR2 YYEEEE. The CDR3 runs 18 residues. The trim removed 4 bases at V and 0 bases at J, leaving 13 bases unmatched.

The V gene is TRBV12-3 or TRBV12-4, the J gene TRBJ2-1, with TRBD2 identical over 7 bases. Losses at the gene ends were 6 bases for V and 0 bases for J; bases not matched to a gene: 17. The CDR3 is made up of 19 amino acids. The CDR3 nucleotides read TGTGCCAGCAGGCGGACCCGGGGGGTGGTAGTCGGCTCCTACAATGAGCAGTTCTTC. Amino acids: CASRRTRGVVVGSYNEQFF.

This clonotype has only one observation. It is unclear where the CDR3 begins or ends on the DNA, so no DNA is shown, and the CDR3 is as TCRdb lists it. The chain's CDR3 is CASSSSVANAGGYEQYF. The chain couples TRBV6-2 or TRBV6-3 to TRBJ2-7; the D call TRBD1 from the table was never checked on the DNA. The germline V gene has CDR1 MNHEY and CDR2 SVGEGT. The CDR3 is 17 residues long, counting both termini.

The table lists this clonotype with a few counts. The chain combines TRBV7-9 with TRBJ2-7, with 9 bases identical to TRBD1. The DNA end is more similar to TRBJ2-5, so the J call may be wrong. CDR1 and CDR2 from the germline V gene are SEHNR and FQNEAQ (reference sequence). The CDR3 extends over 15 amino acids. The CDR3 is CASSLEGQGSETQYF. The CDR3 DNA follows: TGTGCCAGCAGCTTAGAGGGACAGGGATCGGAGACCCAGTACTTC.

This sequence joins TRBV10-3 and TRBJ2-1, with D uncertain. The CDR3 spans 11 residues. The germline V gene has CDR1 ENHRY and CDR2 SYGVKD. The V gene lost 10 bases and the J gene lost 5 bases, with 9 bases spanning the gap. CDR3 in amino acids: CATSLNNEQFF. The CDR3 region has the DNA TGTGCCACCTCCCTTAACAATGAGCAGTTCTTC.

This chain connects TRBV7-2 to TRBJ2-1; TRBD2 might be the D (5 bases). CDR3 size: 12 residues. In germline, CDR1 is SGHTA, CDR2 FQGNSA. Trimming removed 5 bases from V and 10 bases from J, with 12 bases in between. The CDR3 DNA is TGTGCCAGCAGCGCGGGTCCCTTAGAGCAGTTCTTC. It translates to CASSAGPLEQFF.

The CDR3 sequence: CASSFGTGGPGETQYF. The CDR3 DNA reads TGTGCCAGCAGTTTCGGTACGGGAGGGCCGGGAGAGACCCAGTACTTC. The chain combines TRBV6-2 or TRBV6-3 with TRBJ2-5; 8 nucleotides line up with TRBD2. Germline lookup yields CDR1 MNHEY and CDR2 SVGEGT. Trimming took 4 bases from V and 4 from J; bases not matched to a gene: 11. The CDR3 is 16 residues long.

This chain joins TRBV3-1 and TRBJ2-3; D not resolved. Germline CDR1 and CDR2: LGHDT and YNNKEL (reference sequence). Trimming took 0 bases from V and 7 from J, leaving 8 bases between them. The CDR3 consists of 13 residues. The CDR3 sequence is CASSQDTRYTQYF. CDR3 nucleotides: TGTGCCAGCAGCCAAGATACCCGATATACGCAGTATTTT.

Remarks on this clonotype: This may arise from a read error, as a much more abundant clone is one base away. DNA of the CDR3: TGTGCCAGCAGTGACACTCTAGTCCACGAGCAGTACTTC. It translates to CASSDTLVHEQYF. The V and J genes are TRBV6-5 and TRBJ2-4, with D unresolved. The J call may be wrong; the DNA end is better matched by TRBJ2-7. The length of the CDR3 is 13 residues. CDR1 is MNHEY, CDR2 SVGAGI, per germline.

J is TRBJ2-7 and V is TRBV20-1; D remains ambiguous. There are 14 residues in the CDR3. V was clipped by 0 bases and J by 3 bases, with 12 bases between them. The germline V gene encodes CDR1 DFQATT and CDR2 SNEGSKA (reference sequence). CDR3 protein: CSARDSGRYYEQYF. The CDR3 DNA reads TGCAGTGCTAGAGATTCGGGCAGGTACTACGAGCAGTACTTC.

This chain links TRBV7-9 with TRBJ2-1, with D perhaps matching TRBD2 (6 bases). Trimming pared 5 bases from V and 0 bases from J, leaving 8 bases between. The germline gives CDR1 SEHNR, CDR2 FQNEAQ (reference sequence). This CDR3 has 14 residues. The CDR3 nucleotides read TGTGCCAGCAGCCCTAGCGCCTCCTACAATGAGCAGTTCTTC. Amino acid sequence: CASSPSASYNEQFF. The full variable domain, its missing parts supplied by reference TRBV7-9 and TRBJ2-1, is DTGVSQNPRHKITKRGQNVTFRCDPISEHNRLYWYRQTLGQGPEFLTYFQNEAQLEKSRLLSDRFSAERPKGSFSTLEIQRTEQGDSAMYLCASSPSASYNEQFFGPGTRLTVL.

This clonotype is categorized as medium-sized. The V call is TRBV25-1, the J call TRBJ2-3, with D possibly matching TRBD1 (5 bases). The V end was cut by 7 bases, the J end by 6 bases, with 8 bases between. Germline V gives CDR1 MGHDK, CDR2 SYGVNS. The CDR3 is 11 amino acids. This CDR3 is CASTPGDTQYF. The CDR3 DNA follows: TGTGCCAGCACCCCAGGGGATACGCAGTATTTT.

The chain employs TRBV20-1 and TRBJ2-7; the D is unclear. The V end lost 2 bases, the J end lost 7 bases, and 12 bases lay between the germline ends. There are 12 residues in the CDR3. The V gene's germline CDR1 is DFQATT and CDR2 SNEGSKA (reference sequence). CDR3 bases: TGCAGTGCTAGACCGGGCCCCAATGAGCAGTACTTC. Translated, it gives CSARPGPNEQYF.

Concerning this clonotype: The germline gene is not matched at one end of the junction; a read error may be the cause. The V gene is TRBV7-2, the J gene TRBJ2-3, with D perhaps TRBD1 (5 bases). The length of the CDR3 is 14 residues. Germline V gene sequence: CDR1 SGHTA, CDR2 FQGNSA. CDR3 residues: CASGLPRATDTQYF. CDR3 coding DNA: TGTGCCAGCGGCTTACCCAGGGCGACAGATACGCAGTATTTT.

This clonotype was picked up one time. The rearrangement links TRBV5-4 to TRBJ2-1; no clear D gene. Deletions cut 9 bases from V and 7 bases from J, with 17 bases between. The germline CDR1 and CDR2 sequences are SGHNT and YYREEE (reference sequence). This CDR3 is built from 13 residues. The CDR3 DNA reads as TGTGCCATGAGACTGACCTGGGGTAATGAGCAGTTCTTC. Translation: CAMRLTWGNEQFF.

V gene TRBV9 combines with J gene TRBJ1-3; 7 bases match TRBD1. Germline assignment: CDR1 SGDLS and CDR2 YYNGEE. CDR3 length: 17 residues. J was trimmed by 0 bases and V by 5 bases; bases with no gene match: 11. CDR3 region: CASSTGVEFPSGNTIYF. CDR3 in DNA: TGTGCCAGCAGTACAGGGGTCGAATTCCCCTCTGGAAACACCATATATTTT.

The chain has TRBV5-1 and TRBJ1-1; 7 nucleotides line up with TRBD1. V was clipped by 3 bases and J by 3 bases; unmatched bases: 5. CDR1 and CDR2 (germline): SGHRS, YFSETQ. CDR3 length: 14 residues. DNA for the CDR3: TGCGCCAGCAGCTGGAGACAGGGACACACTGAAGCTTTCTTT. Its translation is CASSWRQGHTEAFF.

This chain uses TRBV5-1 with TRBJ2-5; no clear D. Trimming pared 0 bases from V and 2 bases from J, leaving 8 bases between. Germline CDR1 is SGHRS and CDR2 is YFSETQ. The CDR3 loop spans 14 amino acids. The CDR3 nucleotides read TGCGCCAGCAGCTTGGACACAGATCAAGAGACCCAGTACTTC. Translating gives CASSLDTDQETQYF.

The CDR3 region is CASSPAVAGETDTQYF. Written as DNA, the CDR3 is TGCGCCAGCAGCCCCGCTGTTGCGGGAGAAACAGATACGCAGTATTTT. The rearrangement joins TRBV5-1 to TRBJ2-3; TRBD2 matches 7 bases. Germline CDR1 reads SGHRS; CDR2 reads YFSETQ. J gave up 3 bases and V 4 bases, and 11 bases lay outside the gene matches. The CDR3 contains 16 residues.

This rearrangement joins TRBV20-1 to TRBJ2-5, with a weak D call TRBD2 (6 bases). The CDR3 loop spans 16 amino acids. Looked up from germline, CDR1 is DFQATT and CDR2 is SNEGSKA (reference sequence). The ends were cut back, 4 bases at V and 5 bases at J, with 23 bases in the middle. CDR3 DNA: TGCAGTGCTAACCTCTTCGTGGGGGGAGACTTTGAGACCCAGTACTTC. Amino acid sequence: CSANLFVGGDFETQYF.

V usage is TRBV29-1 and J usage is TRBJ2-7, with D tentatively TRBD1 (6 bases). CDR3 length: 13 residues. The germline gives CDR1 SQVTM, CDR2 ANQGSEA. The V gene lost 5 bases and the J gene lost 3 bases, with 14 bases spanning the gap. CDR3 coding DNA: TGCAGCGTTCTACAGGGTGATGGCTACGAGCAGTACTTC. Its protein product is CSVLQGDGYEQYF.

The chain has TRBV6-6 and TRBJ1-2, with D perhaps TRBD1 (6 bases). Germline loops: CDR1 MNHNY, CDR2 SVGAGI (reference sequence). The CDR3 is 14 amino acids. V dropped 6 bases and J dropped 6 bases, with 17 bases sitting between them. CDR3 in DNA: TGTGCCAGCAGGGAAAATGGACAGATAGATGGCTACACCTTC. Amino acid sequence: CASRENGQIDGYTF.

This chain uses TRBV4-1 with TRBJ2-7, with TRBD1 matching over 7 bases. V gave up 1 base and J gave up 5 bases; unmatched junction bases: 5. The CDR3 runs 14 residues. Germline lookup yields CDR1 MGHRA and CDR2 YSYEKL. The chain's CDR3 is CASSQGVTGNEQYF. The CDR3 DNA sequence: TGCGCCAGCAGCCAAGGGGTGACAGGGAACGAGCAGTACTTC.

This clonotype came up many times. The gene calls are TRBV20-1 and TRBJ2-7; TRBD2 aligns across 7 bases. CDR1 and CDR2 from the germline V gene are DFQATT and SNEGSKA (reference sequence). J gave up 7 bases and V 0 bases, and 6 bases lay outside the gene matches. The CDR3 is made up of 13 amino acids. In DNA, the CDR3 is TGCAGTGCTAGAGATCGTAGGGGAGGGGAGCAGTACTTC. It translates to CSARDRRGGEQYF.

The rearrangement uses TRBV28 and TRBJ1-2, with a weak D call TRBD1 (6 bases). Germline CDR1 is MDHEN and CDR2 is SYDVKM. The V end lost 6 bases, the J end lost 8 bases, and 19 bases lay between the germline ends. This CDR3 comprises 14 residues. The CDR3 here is CASSPGNRVGGYTF. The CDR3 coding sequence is TGTGCCAGCAGCCCGGGCAACAGGGTCGGGGGCTACACCTTC.